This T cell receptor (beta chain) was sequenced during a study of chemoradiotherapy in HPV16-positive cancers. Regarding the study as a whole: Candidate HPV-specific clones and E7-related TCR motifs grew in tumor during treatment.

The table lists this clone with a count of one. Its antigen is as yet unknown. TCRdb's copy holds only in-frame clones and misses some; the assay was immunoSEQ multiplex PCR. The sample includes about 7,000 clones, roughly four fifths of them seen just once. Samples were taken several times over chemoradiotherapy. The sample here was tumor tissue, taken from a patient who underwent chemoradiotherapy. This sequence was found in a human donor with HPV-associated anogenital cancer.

CDR3 residues: CASSQSPPRGNTQYF. CDR3 bases: TGCGCCAGCAGCCAAAGTCCCCCCCGGGGGAATACGCAGTATTTT. The chain is built from TRBV4-1 and TRBJ2-3; maybe TRBD2 (6 bases). The CDR3 contains 15 residues. Germline V CDR1 and CDR2: MGHRA, YSYEKL. V lost 2 bases, J lost 7 bases, and 16 bases lay in between.